Listed below are T cell receptor beta chains from one sample, sequenced in a study of blood T cell repertoires in COVID-19. Using immunoSEQ multiplex PCR, the repertoire was profiled, and TCRdb retains in-frame clones only, with some absent. This sample has some 77,000 clones, with around 85% found just once. The sequencing sample was made of peripheral blood. Receptors originate from a man between 65 and 85 years old with acute or convalescent COVID-19. CDR3s include the opening cysteine and the closing phenylalanine or tryptophan. Fields, in order: V gene, clone size, J gene, D gene, CDR3 DNA, CDR3 protein. A D gene is named only where the DNA matches it firmly. Only part of the rows carry a size: once, few, many, or a class if the clone is expanded.

V gene: TRBV4-2
clone size: -
J gene: TRBJ1-6
D gene: -
CDR3 DNA: TGTGCCAGCAGCCAGGAGGCCCCGGGAAAGAATTCACCCCTCCACTTT
CDR3 protein: CASSQEAPGKNSPLHF

V gene: TRBV4-2
clone size: -
J gene: TRBJ1-4
D gene: TRBD1
CDR3 DNA: TGTGCCAGCAGCACTCCGGGACAGCTAAATGAAAAACTGTTTTTT
CDR3 protein: CASSTPGQLNEKLFF

V gene: TRBV7-2
clone size: -
J gene: TRBJ2-1
D gene: -
CDR3 DNA: TGTGCCAGCAGCTTAGGTCCCGGGAATGAGCAGTTCTTC
CDR3 protein: CASSLGPGNEQFF

V gene: TRBV16
clone size: -
J gene: TRBJ2-1
D gene: TRBD2
CDR3 DNA: TGTGCCAGCAGCCCCCTTTTTAGCGGGGGCAATGAGCAGTTCTTC
CDR3 protein: CASSPLFSGGNEQFF

V gene: TRBV19
clone size: -
J gene: TRBJ2-7
D gene: TRBD2
CDR3 DNA: TGTGCCAGTAGTGCGGCTAGCGGAGGGACCTACGAGCAGTACTTC
CDR3 protein: CASSAASGGTYEQYF

V gene: TRBV19
clone size: once
J gene: TRBJ2-1
D gene: -
CDR3 DNA: TGTGCCAGTAGTATAGAGGTTAGGGGCGCGGAGCAGTTCTTC
CDR3 protein: CASSIEVRGAEQFF

V gene: TRBV7-2
clone size: -
J gene: TRBJ2-7
D gene: TRBD2
CDR3 DNA: TGTGCCAGCAGCTTAGGTCGGGAGGTTGGAGAGCAGTACTTC
CDR3 protein: CASSLGREVGEQYF

V gene: TRBV6-5
clone size: -
J gene: TRBJ1-2
D gene: -
CDR3 DNA: TGTGCCAGCCACATCCAGGGGCAGGGCTACACCTTC
CDR3 protein: CASHIQGQGYTF

V gene: TRBV7-9
clone size: -
J gene: TRBJ1-1
D gene: TRBD1
CDR3 DNA: TGTGCCAGCAGCCGGAGGGCGACAGGGAGAGGGGAGGACACTGAAGCTTTCTTT
CDR3 protein: CASSRRATGRGEDTEAFF

V gene: TRBV28
clone size: -
J gene: TRBJ2-5
D gene: -
CDR3 DNA: TGTGCCAGCACTCCTACCACAGGCGGAGAGACCCAGTACTTC
CDR3 protein: CASTPTTGGETQYF

V gene: TRBV5-4
clone size: few
J gene: TRBJ1-2
D gene: TRBD1
CDR3 DNA: TGTGCCAGCAGCTTAGGACAGGGGCTGGATGGCTACACCTTC
CDR3 protein: CASSLGQGLDGYTF

V gene: TRBV11-2
clone size: -
J gene: TRBJ1-3
D gene: -
CDR3 DNA: TGTGCCAGCAGCCCCAGCGTAGGAGGAAACACCATATATTTT
CDR3 protein: CASSPSVGGNTIYF

V gene: TRBV30
clone size: -
J gene: TRBJ1-2
D gene: -
CDR3 DNA: TGTGCCTGGAGTGCCGGGGGGCCGGACTATGGCTACACCTTC
CDR3 protein: CAWSAGGPDYGYTF

V gene: TRBV7-8
clone size: -
J gene: TRBJ2-3
D gene: TRBD2
CDR3 DNA: TGTGCCAGCAGCTTAGAGGGACTAGCGGGTACGCAGTATTTT
CDR3 protein: CASSLEGLAGTQYF

V gene: TRBV19
clone size: -
J gene: TRBJ1-3
D gene: TRBD1
CDR3 DNA: TGTGCCAGTACCACCGGGACAGGGGGAAACACCATATATTTT
CDR3 protein: CASTTGTGGNTIYF

V gene: TRBV30
clone size: -
J gene: TRBJ2-4
D gene: -
CDR3 DNA: TGTGCCTGGAGTGCTACAGGTAACATTCAGTACTTC
CDR3 protein: CAWSATGNIQYF

V gene: TRBV28
clone size: -
J gene: TRBJ2-2
D gene: -
CDR3 DNA: TGTGCCAGCAGTCCCCGCGGGGGCTGGACTAGCGGGGAGCTGTTTTTT
CDR3 protein: CASSPRGGWTSGELFF

V gene: TRBV19
clone size: -
J gene: TRBJ2-4
D gene: -
CDR3 DNA: TGTGCCAGTAGTATTCCTTATGAGGGAGGAGGCAAAAACATTCAGTACTTC
CDR3 protein: CASSIPYEGGGKNIQYF

V gene: TRBV6-5
clone size: -
J gene: TRBJ1-2
D gene: -
CDR3 DNA: TGTGCCAGCAGAAGGACAGAAAACTATGGCTACACCTTC
CDR3 protein: CASRRTENYGYTF

V gene: TRBV3-1/TRBV3-2
clone size: -
J gene: TRBJ2-1
D gene: -
CDR3 DNA: TGTGCCAGCAGCCAAGAGAACAGGGACCCCCTTTTTCTTTACAATGAGCAGTTCTTC
CDR3 protein: CASSQENRDPLFLYNEQFF

V gene: TRBV28
clone size: -
J gene: TRBJ2-7
D gene: -
CDR3 DNA: TGTGCCAGCAGTTTTTACACAGGAGCCTACGAGCAGTACTTC
CDR3 protein: CASSFYTGAYEQYF

V gene: TRBV30
clone size: -
J gene: TRBJ1-2
D gene: TRBD1
CDR3 DNA: TGTGCCTGGAGTGCGGACAGGGGCCACTATGGCTACACCTTC
CDR3 protein: CAWSADRGHYGYTF

V gene: TRBV9
clone size: few
J gene: TRBJ2-2
D gene: -
CDR3 DNA: TGTGCCAGCAGCCGACTAGAGTACACCGGGGAGCTGTTTTTT
CDR3 protein: CASSRLEYTGELFF

V gene: TRBV30
clone size: once
J gene: TRBJ1-4
D gene: -
CDR3 DNA: TGTGCCTGGAGTGTACCGGGCGGGTTGGAAAAACTGTTTTTT
CDR3 protein: CAWSVPGGLEKLFF

V gene: TRBV4-2
clone size: -
J gene: TRBJ2-3
D gene: TRBD2
CDR3 DNA: TGTGCCAGCAGCCACCTCGTGGCGGGAGGGCCCCCAGATACGCAGTATTTT
CDR3 protein: CASSHLVAGGPPDTQYF

V gene: TRBV6-5
clone size: -
J gene: TRBJ1-1
D gene: -
CDR3 DNA: TGTGCCAGCAGTTACGGGGAGTTGAACACTGAAGCTTTCTTT
CDR3 protein: CASSYGELNTEAFF

V gene: TRBV13
clone size: -
J gene: TRBJ1-1
D gene: -
CDR3 DNA: TGTGCCAGCAGCTTAGGTCAGGGGAACACTGAAGCTTTCTTT
CDR3 protein: CASSLGQGNTEAFF

V gene: TRBV28
clone size: -
J gene: TRBJ1-4
D gene: TRBD1
CDR3 DNA: TGTGCCAGCAGCGTGGGACAGTTTAATGAAAAACTGTTTTTT
CDR3 protein: CASSVGQFNEKLFF

V gene: TRBV7-9
clone size: -
J gene: TRBJ2-1
D gene: -
CDR3 DNA: TGTGCCAGCAGCTCTGGCGGGTTCTCCTACAATGAGCAGTTCTTC
CDR3 protein: CASSSGGFSYNEQFF

V gene: TRBV28
clone size: -
J gene: TRBJ1-2
D gene: TRBD1
CDR3 DNA: TGTGCCAGCAGTCTCGCCGGGACAGATACTAACTATGGCTACACCTTC
CDR3 protein: CASSLAGTDTNYGYTF

V gene: TRBV4-3
clone size: -
J gene: TRBJ2-1
D gene: -
CDR3 DNA: TGCGCCAGCAGCCTAACACCCTACAATGAGCAGTTCTTC
CDR3 protein: CASSLTPYNEQFF

V gene: TRBV4-2
clone size: -
J gene: TRBJ2-3
D gene: TRBD1
CDR3 DNA: TGTGCCAGCAGCCAAGGACAAAGGGACAGACACAGCACAGATACGCAGTATTTT
CDR3 protein: CASSQGQRDRHSTDTQYF

V gene: TRBV19
clone size: -
J gene: TRBJ1-1
D gene: -
CDR3 DNA: TGTGCCAGTAGTATCGGGGGGCTTACAGCTTTCTTT
CDR3 protein: CASSIGGLTAFF